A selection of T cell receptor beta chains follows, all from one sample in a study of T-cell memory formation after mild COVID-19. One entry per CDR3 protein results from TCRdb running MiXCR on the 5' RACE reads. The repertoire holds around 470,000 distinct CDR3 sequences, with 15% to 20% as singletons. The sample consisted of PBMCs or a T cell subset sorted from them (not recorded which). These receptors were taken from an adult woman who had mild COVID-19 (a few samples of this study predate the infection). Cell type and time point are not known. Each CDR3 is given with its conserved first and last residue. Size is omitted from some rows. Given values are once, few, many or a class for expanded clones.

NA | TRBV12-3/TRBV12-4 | CASSLETGGEKLFF
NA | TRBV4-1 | CASSQDGWIENTEAFF
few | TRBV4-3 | CASSQAGTGLPSEQYF
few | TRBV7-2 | CASSTSPLTGGRPQHF
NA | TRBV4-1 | CASSPDLGNQPQHF
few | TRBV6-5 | CASSYGIGNEQFF
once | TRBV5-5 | CASSLGSLQGGYGYTF
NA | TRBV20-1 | CSARASEGYEQYF
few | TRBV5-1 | CASSLNRDVSYEQYF
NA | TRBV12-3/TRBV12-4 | CASSFGAGANQPQHF
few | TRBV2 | CASRRDRGPDTQYF
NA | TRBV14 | CASSQEHRPYEQYF
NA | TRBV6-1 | CASSEVAGGSYNEQFF
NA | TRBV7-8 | CASSPGTGNEQFF
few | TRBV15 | CATSSRTGNQPQHF
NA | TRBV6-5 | CASSSPVSEQYF
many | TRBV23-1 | CASSQGFSGANVLTF
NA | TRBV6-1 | CASSEPGIRTQYF
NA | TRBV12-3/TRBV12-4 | CASSQGQVTQYF
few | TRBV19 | CASRTAGGNNEAFF
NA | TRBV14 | CASSTPGYISYNEQFF
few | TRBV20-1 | CSAREAPTYEQYF
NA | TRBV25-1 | CASSGTTYTGELFF
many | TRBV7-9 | CASSLSLDTQYF
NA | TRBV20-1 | CSARDSQNTGELFF
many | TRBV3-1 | CASGGTRGETQYF
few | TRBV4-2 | CASQPLTGLGNYGYTF
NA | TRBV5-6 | CASSSFGTGGGETQYF
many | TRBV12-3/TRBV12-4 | CASSRGNQPQHF
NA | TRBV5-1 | CASSLSRVGNTGELFF
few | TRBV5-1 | CASSPSPGSHSEAFF
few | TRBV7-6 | CASRPRGGGSEAFF
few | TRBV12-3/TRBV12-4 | CASSGDIRAFF
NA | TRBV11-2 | CASSPVTDRGYEQYF
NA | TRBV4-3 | CASSQGAGKDTQYF
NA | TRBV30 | CAWSVGQGADQPQHF
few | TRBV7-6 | CASSLAIGSYEQYF
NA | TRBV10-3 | CAISELNNQPQHF
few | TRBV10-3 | CAIRVDSSYEQYF
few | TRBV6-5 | CASSPTRDEQYF